The clone carrying this TCR beta chain was seen a few times. Its target is unknown. The CDR3 loop spans 13 amino acids. Germline lookup yields CDR1 KGHDR and CDR2 SFDVKD. V gave up 4 bases and J gave up 2 bases, with 5 bases separating them. These data belong to a study of identical twins. Notes on the study in general: Shared out-of-frame alpha sequences (those common to twins) showed excess low generation probability. In cord blood, abundant beta clonotypes had fewer insertions; memory showed no trend. Findings came from cross-sectional statistics, without long-term follow-up of donors.

cDNA molecules carried unique molecular identifiers, and template switching added a universal primer site. Using its own MiXCR run on the 5' RACE reads, TCRdb lists one record per CDR3 protein. The sample holds around 530,000 distinct CDR3 sequences, roughly 15% seen once. These data also formed part of another study, on yellow fever vaccine responses in identical twins.

The source of this sequence is a young woman in good health. Specimen: CD4+ T cells sorted from blood. The chain employs TRBV24-1 and TRBJ1-5, with D tentatively TRBD1 (5 bases). CDR3: CATSDRGNQPQHF. The CDR3 DNA is TGTGCCACCAGTGACAGGGGCAATCAGCCCCAGCATTTT.